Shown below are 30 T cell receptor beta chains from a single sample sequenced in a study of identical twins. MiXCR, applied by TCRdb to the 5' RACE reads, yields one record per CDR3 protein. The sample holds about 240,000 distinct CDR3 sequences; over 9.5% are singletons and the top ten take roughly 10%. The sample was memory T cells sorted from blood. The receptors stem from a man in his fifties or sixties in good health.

Here the CDR3 reads CASFPPSGSGHEQFF. In DNA form, the CDR3 reads TGTGCCAGCTTTCCCCCTAGCGGGAGTGGGCATGAGCAGTTCTTC. V gene TRBV28 combines with J gene TRBJ2-1; TRBD2 agrees at 10 bases. V shed 8 bases, J shed 8 bases, and the junction held 12 bases outside the gene matches. CDR1 is MDHEN, CDR2 SYDVKM, per germline. CDR3 length equals 15 residues.

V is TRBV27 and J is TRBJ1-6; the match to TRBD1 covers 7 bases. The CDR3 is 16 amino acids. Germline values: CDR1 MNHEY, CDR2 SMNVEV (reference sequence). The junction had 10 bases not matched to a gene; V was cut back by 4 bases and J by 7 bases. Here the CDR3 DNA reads TGTGCCAGCAGTTCTCAGAGACAGGGCTACAATTCACCCCTCCACTTT. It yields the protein CASSSQRQGYNSPLHF.

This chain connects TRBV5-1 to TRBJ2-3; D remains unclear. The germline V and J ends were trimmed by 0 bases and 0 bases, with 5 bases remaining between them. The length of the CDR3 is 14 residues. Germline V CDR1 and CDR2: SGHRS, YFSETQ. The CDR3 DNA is TGCGCCAGCAGCTTGGATATTAGCACAGATACGCAGTATTTT. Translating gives CASSLDISTDTQYF.

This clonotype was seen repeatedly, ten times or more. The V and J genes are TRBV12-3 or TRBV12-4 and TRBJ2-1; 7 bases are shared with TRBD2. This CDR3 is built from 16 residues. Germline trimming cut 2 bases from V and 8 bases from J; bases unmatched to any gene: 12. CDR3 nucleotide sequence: TGTGCCAGCAGTTTAATCCGGGCGGGAGTCTTGGATGAGCAGTTCTTC. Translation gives CASSLIRAGVLDEQFF.

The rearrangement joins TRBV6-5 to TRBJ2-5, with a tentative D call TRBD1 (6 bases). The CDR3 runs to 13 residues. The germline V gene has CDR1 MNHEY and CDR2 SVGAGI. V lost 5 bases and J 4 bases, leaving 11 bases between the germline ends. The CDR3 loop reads CASSIQGRETQYF. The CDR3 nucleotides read TGTGCCAGCAGTATACAGGGTCGAGAGACCCAGTACTTC.

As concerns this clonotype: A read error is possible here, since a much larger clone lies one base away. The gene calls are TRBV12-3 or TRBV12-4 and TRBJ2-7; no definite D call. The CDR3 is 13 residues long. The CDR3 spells CASSLAVPDEKYF. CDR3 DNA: TGTGCCAGCAGTTTAGCCGTCCCGGACGAGAAGTACTTC.

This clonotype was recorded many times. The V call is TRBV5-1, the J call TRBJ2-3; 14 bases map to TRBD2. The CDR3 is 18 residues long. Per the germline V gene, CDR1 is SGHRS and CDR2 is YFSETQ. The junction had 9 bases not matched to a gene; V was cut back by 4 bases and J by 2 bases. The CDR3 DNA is TGCGCCAGCAGCATTGCCGGGACTAGCGGGAGATACACAGATACGCAGTATTTT. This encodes CASSIAGTSGRYTDTQYF.

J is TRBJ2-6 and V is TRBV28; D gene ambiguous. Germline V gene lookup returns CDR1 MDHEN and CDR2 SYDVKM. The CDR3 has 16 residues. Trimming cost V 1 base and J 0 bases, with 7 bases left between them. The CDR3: CASSLLVISGANVLTF. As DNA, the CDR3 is TGTGCCAGCAGTTTATTGGTTATCTCTGGGGCCAACGTCCTGACTTTC. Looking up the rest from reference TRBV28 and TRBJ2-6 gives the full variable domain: DVKVTQSSRYLVKRTGEKVFLECVQDMDHENMFWYRQDPGLGLRLIYFSYDVKMKEKGDIPEGYSVSREKKERFSLILESASTNQTSMYLCASSLLVISGANVLTFGAGSRLTVL.

DNA for the CDR3: TGTGCCAGTAGCCCAGGGTATACCGGGGAGCTGTTTTTT. This encodes CASSPGYTGELFF. The chain couples TRBV19 to TRBJ2-2, with D possibly TRBD1 on 5 matching bases. Per the germline V gene, CDR1 is LNHDA and CDR2 is SQIVND (reference sequence). Trimming left V 6 bases short and J 5 bases short, with 10 bases between. The CDR3 sequence is 13 residues long.

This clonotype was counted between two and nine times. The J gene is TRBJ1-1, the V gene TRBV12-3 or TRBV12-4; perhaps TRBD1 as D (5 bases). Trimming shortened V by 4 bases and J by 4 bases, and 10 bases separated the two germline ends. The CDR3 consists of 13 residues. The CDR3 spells CASSSKGSTEAFF. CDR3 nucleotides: TGTGCCAGCAGTTCGAAGGGGAGCACTGAAGCTTTCTTT.

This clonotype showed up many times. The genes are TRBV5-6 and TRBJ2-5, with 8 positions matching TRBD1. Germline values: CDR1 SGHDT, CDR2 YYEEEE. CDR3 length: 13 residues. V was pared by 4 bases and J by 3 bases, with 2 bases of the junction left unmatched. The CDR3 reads CASSRGQEETQYF. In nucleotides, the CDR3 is TGTGCCAGCAGCCGGGGACAGGAAGAGACCCAGTACTTC.

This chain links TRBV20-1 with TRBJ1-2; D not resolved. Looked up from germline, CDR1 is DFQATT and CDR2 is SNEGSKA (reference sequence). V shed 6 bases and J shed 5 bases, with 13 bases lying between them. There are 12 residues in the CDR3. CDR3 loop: CSALQAGYGYTF. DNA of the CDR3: TGCAGTGCCTTACAAGCGGGATATGGCTACACCTTC.

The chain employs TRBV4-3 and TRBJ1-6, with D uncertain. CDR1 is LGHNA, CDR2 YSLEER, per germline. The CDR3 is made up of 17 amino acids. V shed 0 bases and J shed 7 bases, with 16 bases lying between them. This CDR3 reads CASSQDSGRSLNSPLHF. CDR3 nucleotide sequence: TGCGCCAGCAGCCAAGACTCGGGCAGAAGTCTGAATTCACCCCTCCACTTT.

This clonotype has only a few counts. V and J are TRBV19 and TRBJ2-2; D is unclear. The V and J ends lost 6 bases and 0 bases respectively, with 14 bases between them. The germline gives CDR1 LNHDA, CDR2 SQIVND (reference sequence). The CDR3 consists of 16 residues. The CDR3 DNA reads TGTGCCAGTAGAAGGGTTCATACGACGAACACCGGGGAGCTGTTTTTT. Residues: CASRRVHTTNTGELFF.

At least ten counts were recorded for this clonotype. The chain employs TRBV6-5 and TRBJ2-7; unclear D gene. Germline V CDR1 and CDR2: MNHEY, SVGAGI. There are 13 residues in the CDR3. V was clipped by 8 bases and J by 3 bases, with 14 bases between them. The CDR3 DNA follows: TGTGCCAGCGGTAACCCAAGCTTCTACGAGCAGTACTTC. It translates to CASGNPSFYEQYF.

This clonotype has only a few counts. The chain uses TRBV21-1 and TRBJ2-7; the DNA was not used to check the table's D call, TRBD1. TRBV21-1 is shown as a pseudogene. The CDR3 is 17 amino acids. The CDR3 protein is CASSKAGTGQGTHEQYF. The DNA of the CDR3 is TGTGCCAGCAGCAAAGCGGGAACGGGACAGGGGACCCACGAGCAGTACTTC.

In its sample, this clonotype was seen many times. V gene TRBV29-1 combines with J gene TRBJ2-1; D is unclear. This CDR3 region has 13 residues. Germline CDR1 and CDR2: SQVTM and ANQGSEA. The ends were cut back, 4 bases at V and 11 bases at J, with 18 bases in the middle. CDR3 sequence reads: CSVGLSGPLKQFF. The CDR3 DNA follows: TGCAGCGTTGGGCTTTCCGGGCCCCTAAAGCAGTTCTTC.

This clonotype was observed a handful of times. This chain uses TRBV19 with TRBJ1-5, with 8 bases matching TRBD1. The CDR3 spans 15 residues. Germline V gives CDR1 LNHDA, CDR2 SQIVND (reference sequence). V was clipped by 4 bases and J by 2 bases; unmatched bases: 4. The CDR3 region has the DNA TGTGCCAGTAGTAAACAGGGGGACGGCAATCAGCCCCAGCATTTT. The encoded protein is CASSKQGDGNQPQHF.

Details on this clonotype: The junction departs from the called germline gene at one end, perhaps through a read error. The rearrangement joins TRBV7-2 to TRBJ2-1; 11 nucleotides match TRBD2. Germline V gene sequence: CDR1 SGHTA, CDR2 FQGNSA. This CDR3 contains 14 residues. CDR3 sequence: CARSFLTSGVEQFF. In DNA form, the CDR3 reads TGTGCCCGCAGCTTCCTGACTAGCGGGGTTGAGCAGTTCTTC.

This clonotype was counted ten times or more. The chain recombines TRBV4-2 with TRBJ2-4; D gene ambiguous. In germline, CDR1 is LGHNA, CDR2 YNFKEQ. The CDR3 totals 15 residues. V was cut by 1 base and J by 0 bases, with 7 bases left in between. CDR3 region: CASSQGSGAKNIQYF. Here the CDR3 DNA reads TGTGCCAGCAGCCAAGGTTCGGGAGCCAAAAACATTCAGTACTTC.

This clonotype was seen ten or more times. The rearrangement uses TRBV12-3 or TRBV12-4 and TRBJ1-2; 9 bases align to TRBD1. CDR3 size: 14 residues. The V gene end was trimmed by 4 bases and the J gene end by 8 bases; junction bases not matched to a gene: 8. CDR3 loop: CASSSRQGVGGYTF. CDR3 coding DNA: TGTGCCAGCAGTTCCCGACAGGGGGTGGGAGGCTACACCTTC.

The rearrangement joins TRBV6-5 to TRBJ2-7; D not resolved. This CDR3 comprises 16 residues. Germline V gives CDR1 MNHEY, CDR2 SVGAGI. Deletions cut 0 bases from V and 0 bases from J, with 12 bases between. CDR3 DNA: TGTGCCAGCAGTTACTCCTCATTCACCATCTCCTACGAGCAGTACTTC. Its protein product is CASSYSSFTISYEQYF.

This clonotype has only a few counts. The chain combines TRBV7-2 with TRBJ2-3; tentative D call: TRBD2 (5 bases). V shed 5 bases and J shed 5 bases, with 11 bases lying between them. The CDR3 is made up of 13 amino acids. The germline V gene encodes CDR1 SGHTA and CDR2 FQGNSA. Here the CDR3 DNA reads TGTGCCAGCAGCGCGACGGGAAGAGATACGCAGTATTTT. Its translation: CASSATGRDTQYF.

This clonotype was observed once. The CDR3 reads CASSPGTGRTYEQYF. CDR3 in DNA: TGTGCCAGCAGTCCGGGGACAGGGAGGACCTACGAGCAGTACTTC. The V call is TRBV27, the J call TRBJ2-7; TRBD1 matches at 9 bases. V lost 5 bases to trimming and J lost 2 bases; unmatched junction nucleotides: 7. The CDR3 totals 15 residues. Per the germline V gene, CDR1 is MNHEY and CDR2 is SMNVEV (reference sequence).

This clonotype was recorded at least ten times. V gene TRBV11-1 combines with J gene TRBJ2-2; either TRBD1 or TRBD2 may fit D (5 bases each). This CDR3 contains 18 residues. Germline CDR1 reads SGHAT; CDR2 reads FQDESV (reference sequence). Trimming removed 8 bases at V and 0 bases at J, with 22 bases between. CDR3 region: CASLRGEFGHPNTGELFF. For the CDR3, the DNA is TGTGCCAGCCTACGGGGAGAGTTCGGACACCCGAACACCGGGGAGCTGTTTTTT.

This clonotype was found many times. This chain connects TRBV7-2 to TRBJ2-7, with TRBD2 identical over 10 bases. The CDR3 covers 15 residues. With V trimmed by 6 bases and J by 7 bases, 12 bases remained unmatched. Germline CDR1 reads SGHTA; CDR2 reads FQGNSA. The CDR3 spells CASSIKSGRGQEQYF. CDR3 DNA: TGTGCCAGCAGTATAAAAAGCGGGAGGGGTCAAGAGCAGTACTTC. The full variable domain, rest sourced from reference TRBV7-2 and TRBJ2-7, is GAGVSQSPSNKVTEKGKDVELRCDPISGHTALYWYRQSLGQGLEFLIYFQGNSAPDKSGLPSDRFSAERTGGSVSTLTIQRTQQEDSAVYLCASSIKSGRGQEQYFGPGTRLTVT.

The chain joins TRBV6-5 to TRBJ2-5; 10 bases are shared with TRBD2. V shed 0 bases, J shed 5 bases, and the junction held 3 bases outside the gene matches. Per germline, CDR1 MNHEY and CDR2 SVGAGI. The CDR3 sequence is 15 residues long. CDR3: CASSYSPSGSETQYF. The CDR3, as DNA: TGTGCCAGCAGTTACTCGCCTAGCGGGAGTGAGACCCAGTACTTC.

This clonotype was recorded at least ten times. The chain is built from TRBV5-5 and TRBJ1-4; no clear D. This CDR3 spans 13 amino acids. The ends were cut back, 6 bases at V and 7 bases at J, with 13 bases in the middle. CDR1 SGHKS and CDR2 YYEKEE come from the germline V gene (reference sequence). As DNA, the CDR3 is TGTGCCAGCACCCTAGCGGGGATTGAAAAACTGTTTTTT. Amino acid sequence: CASTLAGIEKLFF. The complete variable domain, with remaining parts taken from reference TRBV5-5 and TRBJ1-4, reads DAGVTQSPTHLIKTRGQQVTLRCSPISGHKSVSWYQQVLGQGPQFIFQYYEKEERGRGNFPDRFSARQFPNYSSELNVNALLLGDSALYLCASTLAGIEKLFFGSGTQLSVL.

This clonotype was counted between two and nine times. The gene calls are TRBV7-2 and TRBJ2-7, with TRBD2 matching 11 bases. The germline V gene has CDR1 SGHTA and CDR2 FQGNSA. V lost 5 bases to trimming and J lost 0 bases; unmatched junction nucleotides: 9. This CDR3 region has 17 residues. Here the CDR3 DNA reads TGTGCCAGCAGCCAGGGGACTAGCGGAACCTACTCCTACGAGCAGTACTTC. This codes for CASSQGTSGTYSYEQYF.

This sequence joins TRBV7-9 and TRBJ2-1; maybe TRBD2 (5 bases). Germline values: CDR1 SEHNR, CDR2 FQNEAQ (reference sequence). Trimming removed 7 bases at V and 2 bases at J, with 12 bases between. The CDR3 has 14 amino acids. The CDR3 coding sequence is TGTGCCAGCATCTCGGAGCGGACCTACAATGAGCAGTTCTTC. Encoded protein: CASISERTYNEQFF.